One and the same sample provided the 30 T cell receptor beta chains below, sequenced in a study of blood T cell repertoires in COVID-19. Profiling relied on immunoSEQ multiplex PCR, and the TCRdb table lists in-frame clones only, not all of them. The sample consists of hundreds of thousands of clones, 88% of them appearing once. Sequencing input: peripheral blood. The receptors stem from a woman aged 25-40 years with COVID-19, enrolled during active disease.

The chain recombines TRBV11-2 with TRBJ1-6; no clear D. CDR1 and CDR2 (germline): SGHAT, FQNNGV. This CDR3 region has 13 residues. Trimming removed 4 bases from V and 9 bases from J, with 10 bases in between. For the CDR3, the DNA is TGTGCCAGCAGCTGGTATAGATTTTCACCCCTCCACTTT. It codes for CASSWYRFSPLHF.

This clone appeared a single time. The rearrangement uses TRBV4-3 and TRBJ2-6; the match to TRBD1 covers 9 bases. Per germline, CDR1 LGHNA and CDR2 YSLEER. The CDR3 runs 16 residues. V gave up 3 bases and J gave up 4 bases; unmatched junction bases: 4. The CDR3 coding sequence is TGCGCCAGCAGCCAGAACAGGGGGCTGGGGGCCAACGTCCTGACTTTC. The encoded protein is CASSQNRGLGANVLTF.

This sequence joins TRBV9 and TRBJ2-5; D uncertain. Per germline, CDR1 SGDLS and CDR2 YYNGEE. Trimming left V 1 base short and J 2 bases short, with 15 bases between. CDR3 size: 16 residues. CDR3 loop: CASSVQDLARQETQYF. In DNA, the CDR3 is TGTGCCAGCAGCGTACAAGATCTGGCCAGGCAAGAGACCCAGTACTTC. Combining the CDR3 with reference TRBV9 and TRBJ2-5 gives the whole variable domain DSGVTQTPKHLITATGQRVTLRCSPRSGDLSVYWYQQSLDQGLQFLIQYYNGEERAKGNILERFSAQQFPDLHSELNLSSLELGDSALYFCASSVQDLARQETQYFGPGTRLLVL.

The V gene is TRBV4-1, the J gene TRBJ1-6, with 10 bases lining up with TRBD1. Looked up from germline, CDR1 is MGHRA and CDR2 is YSYEKL. The CDR3 runs to 15 residues. V gave up 1 base and J gave up 9 bases; unmatched junction bases: 3. The CDR3 DNA is TGCGCCAGCAGCCAAGTCGGGACAGGGGCTTCACCCCTCCACTTT. Protein sequence: CASSQVGTGASPLHF.

V usage is TRBV7-2 and J usage is TRBJ2-1; TRBD2 matches 10 bases. CDR1 SGHTA and CDR2 FQGNSA come from the germline V gene. The CDR3 is 17 amino acids. The ends lost 0 bases at V and 4 bases at J; junction bases unmatched: 6. CDR3 amino acids: CASSLALAGESYNEQFF. CDR3 nucleotides: TGTGCCAGCAGCTTAGCGCTAGCGGGAGAATCTTACAATGAGCAGTTCTTC.

This chain links TRBV5-5 with TRBJ1-4, with 9 bases aligning to TRBD1. This CDR3 has 16 residues. V lost 0 bases, J lost 4 bases, and 4 bases stayed unmatched. The V gene's germline CDR1 is SGHKS and CDR2 YYEKEE (reference sequence). The CDR3 protein is CASSLVPGQGNEKLFF. Written as DNA, the CDR3 is TGTGCCAGCAGCTTGGTCCCGGGACAGGGTAATGAAAAACTGTTTTTT. Based on the CDR3 plus reference TRBV5-5 and TRBJ1-4, the full variable domain is DAGVTQSPTHLIKTRGQQVTLRCSPISGHKSVSWYQQVLGQGPQFIFQYYEKEERGRGNFPDRFSARQFPNYSSELNVNALLLGDSALYLCASSLVPGQGNEKLFFGSGTQLSVL.

This rearrangement joins TRBV7-8 to TRBJ1-2; D remains ambiguous. V was cut by 0 bases and J by 1 base, with 12 bases left in between. The length of the CDR3 is 16 residues. Germline V gene lookup returns CDR1 SGHVS and CDR2 FQNEAQ. In DNA, the CDR3 is TGTGCCAGCAGCTTAGCGAGAGCCGGGATTAACTATGGCTACACCTTC. Its translation: CASSLARAGINYGYTF.

V usage is TRBV5-4 and J usage is TRBJ2-1; D unresolved. The length of the CDR3 is 13 residues. The ends were cut back, 2 bases at V and 6 bases at J, with 9 bases in the middle. CDR1 and CDR2 from the germline V gene are SGHNT and YYREEE (reference sequence). CDR3 DNA: TGTGCCAGCAGCTTAACCGGTCTCAATGAGCAGTTCTTC. Protein: CASSLTGLNEQFF.

The chain couples TRBV10-2 to TRBJ1-2; 10 bases fit TRBD1. The junction had 9 bases not matched to a gene; V was cut back by 8 bases and J by 6 bases. Germline CDR1 WSHSY, CDR2 SAAADI. This CDR3 spans 14 amino acids. The CDR3 region has the DNA TGCGCCAGCGCGCAGACAGGGGGCAAGAATGGCTACACCTTC. Protein sequence: CASAQTGGKNGYTF.

The chain combines TRBV25-1 with TRBJ1-4, with TRBD1 matching 7 bases. V was clipped by 4 bases and J by 8 bases; unmatched bases: 19. CDR3 size: 18 residues. From germline, CDR1 is MGHDK and CDR2 SYGVNS. DNA for the CDR3: TGTGCCAGCAGTGGTCGATCCCACCGACAGGGATCGGTCGAAAAACTGTTTTTT. Its protein product is CASSGRSHRQGSVEKLFF.

The V call is TRBV27, the J call TRBJ2-7; 8 positions agree with TRBD1. V was pared by 5 bases and J by 5 bases, with 8 bases of the junction left unmatched. CDR1 MNHEY and CDR2 SMNVEV come from the germline V gene (reference sequence). This CDR3 comprises 14 residues. This chain's CDR3 is CASSLPGQANEQYF. In DNA form, the CDR3 reads TGTGCCAGCAGTCTACCGGGACAGGCCAACGAGCAGTACTTC.

The rearrangement uses TRBV18 and TRBJ1-5, with TRBD1 identical over 7 bases. V dropped 4 bases and J dropped 1; count of bases not matched to a gene: 10. This CDR3 spans 17 amino acids. CDR1 and CDR2 (germline): KGHSH, LQKENI. CDR3 bases: TGTGCCAGCTCACGTGGAACAGGGGTTCTGAGCAATCAGCCCCAGCATTTT. This codes for CASSRGTGVLSNQPQHF.

The chain uses TRBV5-4 and TRBJ1-2; 7 bases line up with TRBD1. The ends lost 5 bases at V and 1 base at J; junction bases unmatched: 14. The CDR3 is 17 residues long. Germline assignment: CDR1 SGHNT and CDR2 YYREEE (reference sequence). This CDR3 is CASSPGGRSHFNYGYTF. The CDR3 DNA reads as TGTGCCAGCAGTCCAGGGGGGCGATCTCATTTTAACTATGGCTACACCTTC.

J is TRBJ2-2 and V is TRBV7-9, with 7 positions matching TRBD1. V lost 5 bases and J lost 4; bases outside the gene matches: 7. CDR3 length equals 15 residues. CDR1 is SEHNR and CDR2 is FQNEAQ in the germline V gene (reference sequence). The CDR3 sequence: CASSADRVGTGELFF. As DNA, the CDR3 is TGTGCCAGCAGCGCTGACAGGGTCGGCACCGGGGAGCTGTTTTTT.

The V call is TRBV4-3, the J call TRBJ2-1; D is uncertain. The CDR3 is 16 amino acids. Germline CDR1 reads LGHNA; CDR2 reads YSLEER. Trimming removed 1 base from V and 2 bases from J, with 12 bases in between. DNA for the CDR3: TGCGCCAGCAGCCAAGCCGCGGCTCGACCCTACAATGAGCAGTTCTTC. Translated, it gives CASSQAAARPYNEQFF.

This sequence joins TRBV5-6 and TRBJ2-7; possible D gene TRBD1, 6 bases. CDR3 length: 12 residues. The V end was cut by 3 bases, the J end by 3 bases, with 7 bases between. From germline, CDR1 is SGHDT and CDR2 YYEEEE. The CDR3 coding sequence is TGTGCCAGCAGCTGGACAGACTACGAGCAGTACTTC. It is translated as CASSWTDYEQYF.

V and J are TRBV7-9 and TRBJ2-7; D might be TRBD1 (5 bases). The CDR3 totals 12 residues. CDR1 is SEHNR and CDR2 is FQNEAQ in the germline V gene (reference sequence). Trimming took 0 bases from V and 5 from J, leaving 5 bases between them. CDR3 in DNA: TGTGCCAGCAGCTTAGCCAGGGACGAGCAGTACTTC. Protein sequence: CASSLARDEQYF. Filled out from reference TRBV7-9 and TRBJ2-7, the complete variable domain reads DTGVSQNPRHKITKRGQNVTFRCDPISEHNRLYWYRQTLGQGPEFLTYFQNEAQLEKSRLLSDRFSAERPKGSFSTLEIQRTEQGDSAMYLCASSLARDEQYFGPGTRLTVT.

The chain combines TRBV9 with TRBJ2-5; D might be TRBD1 (5 bases). CDR1 and CDR2 (germline): SGDLS, YYNGEE. Trimming left V 0 bases short and J 4 bases short, with 10 bases between. The CDR3 totals 14 residues. The CDR3 nucleotides read TGTGCCAGCAGCGTAGGGCAGGGTCGAGAGACCCAGTACTTC. It codes for CASSVGQGRETQYF.

This clone was observed once. The chain links TRBV18 to TRBJ1-1; 9 bases line up with TRBD1. Germline-derived CDR1 and CDR2 are KGHSH and LQKENI. CDR3 length: 15 amino acids. V lost 2 bases, J lost 1 base, and 2 bases stayed unmatched. The DNA of the CDR3 is TGTGCCAGCTCACCATGGGACAGGGAGAACACTGAAGCTTTCTTT. Protein product: CASSPWDRENTEAFF.

This chain uses TRBV7-6 with TRBJ1-1; 8 bases match TRBD1. CDR3 length equals 14 residues. Germline CDR1 SGHVS, CDR2 FNYEAQ. V was pared by 7 bases and J by 6 bases, with 10 bases of the junction left unmatched. CDR3 region: CASKNAEQGAEAFF. The CDR3 DNA sequence: TGTGCCAGCAAAAACGCCGAACAGGGGGCTGAAGCTTTCTTT.

CDR3 amino acids: CASSLAGQPYNEQFF. The CDR3 DNA reads TGTGCCAGCAGTTTGGCTGGACAGCCCTACAATGAGCAGTTCTTC. The V gene is TRBV28, the J gene TRBJ2-1; possible D gene TRBD1, 6 bases. V was cut by 3 bases and J by 2 bases, with 11 bases left in between. The CDR3 totals 15 residues. Germline V CDR1 and CDR2: MDHEN, SYDVKM.

This chain joins TRBV2 and TRBJ1-2, with D maybe TRBD1 (6 bases). The germline V gene has CDR1 SNHLY and CDR2 FYNNEI. The V and J ends lost 11 bases and 5 bases respectively, with 18 bases between them. The CDR3 sequence is 13 residues long. CDR3 region: CAQSTGWEYGYTF. The DNA of the CDR3 is TGTGCCCAATCCACAGGGTGGGAGTATGGCTACACCTTC.

The rearrangement joins TRBV10-3 to TRBJ2-1, with 9 positions matching TRBD2. After removal of 6 bases from V and 13 bases from J, the junction contained 7 bases not matched to a gene. This CDR3 is 12 amino acids long. Looked up from germline, CDR1 is ENHRY and CDR2 is SYGVKD. CDR3 nucleotides: TGTGCCATCAGCGAAGAGCGGGGGGACCAGTTCTTC. Encoded protein: CAISEERGDQFF.

This chain connects TRBV3-1 (or the pseudogene TRBV3-2) to TRBJ1-2, with 8 nucleotides matching TRBD1. V gave up 1 base and J gave up 5 bases; unmatched junction bases: 6. The CDR3 runs to 15 residues. From germline, CDR1 is LGHDT and CDR2 YNNKEL (reference sequence). CDR3 loop: CASSQADRARYGYTF. CDR3 bases: TGTGCCAGCAGCCAAGCGGACAGGGCAAGATATGGCTACACCTTC.

The J gene is TRBJ1-5, the V gene TRBV7-9, with TRBD1 matching over 8 bases. The CDR3 is made up of 14 amino acids. Losses at the gene ends were 5 bases for V and 5 bases for J; bases not matched to a gene: 5. Germline V gives CDR1 SEHNR, CDR2 FQNEAQ (reference sequence). CDR3 loop: CASSVTGGDQPQHF. For the CDR3, the DNA is TGTGCCAGCAGCGTTACAGGGGGGGATCAGCCCCAGCATTTT.

The chain links TRBV6-5 to TRBJ1-4, with TRBD1 matching over 8 bases. V lost 6 bases, J lost 7 bases, and 7 bases stayed unmatched. CDR1 MNHEY and CDR2 SVGAGI come from the germline V gene. CDR3 length: 14 amino acids. CDR3 loop: CASRDRGGAEKLFF. CDR3 bases: TGTGCCAGCAGAGACAGGGGTGGGGCTGAAAAACTGTTTTTT.

The chain recombines TRBV7-2 with TRBJ1-4, with 8 bases identical to TRBD1. This CDR3 spans 16 amino acids. Germline loops: CDR1 SGHTA, CDR2 FQGNSA. Germline trimming cut 5 bases from V and 8 bases from J; bases unmatched to any gene: 13. The CDR3 coding sequence is TGTGCCAGCAGCCAGACCGTGACAGGGGTAGGGGAAAAACTGTTTTTT. Protein product: CASSQTVTGVGEKLFF.

V and J are TRBV7-8 and TRBJ2-5; possibly TRBD2 for D (7 bases). V dropped 5 bases and J dropped 2 bases, with 15 bases sitting between them. Germline V gene data show CDR1 as SGHVS and CDR2 as FQNEAQ. The CDR3 consists of 15 residues. CDR3 nucleotides: TGTGCCAGCAGCCGTGGGGGGGCCCTTCAAGAGACCCAGTACTTC. Residues: CASSRGGALQETQYF.

The gene calls are TRBV19 and TRBJ2-1; 13 nucleotides agree with TRBD2. Germline-derived CDR1 and CDR2 are LNHDA and SQIVND (reference sequence). Unmatched junction bases numbered 8, after V lost 5 bases and J lost 4 bases. The CDR3 covers 17 residues. Here the CDR3 reads CASSPGLAGSVYNEQFF. The CDR3 DNA follows: TGTGCCAGTAGTCCGGGACTAGCGGGGAGCGTTTACAATGAGCAGTTCTTC.

The rearrangement uses TRBV5-1 and TRBJ2-3; TRBD1 matches 8 bases. Germline CDR1 SGHRS, CDR2 YFSETQ. The CDR3 runs 15 residues. Trimming cost V 4 bases and J 0 bases; bases outside gene matches: 4. The chain's CDR3 is CASSLRQGSTDTQYF. The CDR3, as DNA: TGCGCCAGCAGCCTAAGACAGGGGAGCACAGATACGCAGTATTTT.